These 14 T cell receptor beta chains came from one sample sequenced in a study of blood T cell repertoires in COVID-19. The protocol was immunoSEQ multiplex PCR, while the TCRdb copy is restricted to in-frame clones and leaves out a portion. This table holds 57,000 or so clones, roughly 86% found once. The sequenced sample consisted of peripheral blood. The receptor set was obtained from a human donor in a cohort sampled during active COVID-19.

The chain uses TRBV6-6 and TRBJ2-2, with TRBD2 as a possible D gene (6 bases). The CDR3 sequence is 14 residues long. CDR1 and CDR2 (germline): MNHNY, SVGAGI (reference sequence). V was pared by 2 bases and J by 5 bases, with 9 bases between. The CDR3 DNA is TGTGCCAGCAGTTACGGAGGGTTGACCGGGGAGCTGTTTTTT. Its protein is CASSYGGLTGELFF.

The rearrangement joins TRBV19 to TRBJ1-1; D call uncertain. Trimming cost V 5 bases and J 5 bases, with 15 bases left between them. This CDR3 has 14 residues. Germline V lookup: CDR1 LNHDA, CDR2 SQIVND (reference sequence). The CDR3 spells CASSPRAIRTEAFF. DNA for the CDR3: TGTGCCAGTAGTCCGCGGGCGATAAGGACTGAAGCTTTCTTT.

This chain uses TRBV5-1 with TRBJ2-5; D possibly corresponds to TRBD1 (6 bases). V dropped 4 bases and J dropped 4 bases, with 14 bases sitting between them. The length of the CDR3 is 14 residues. Germline V lookup: CDR1 SGHRS, CDR2 YFSETQ. Here the CDR3 reads CASSDPDSRETQYF. The CDR3 bases are TGCGCCAGCAGCGACCCGGACAGTAGAGAGACCCAGTACTTC.

The V gene is TRBV18, the J gene TRBJ2-2; D not certain. The V and J ends lost 1 base and 0 bases respectively, with 6 bases between them. The CDR3 runs to 15 residues. Germline V lookup: CDR1 KGHSH, CDR2 LQKENI. CDR3 sequence reads: CASSPLATNTGELFF. In nucleotides, the CDR3 is TGTGCCAGCTCACCACTAGCCACGAACACCGGGGAGCTGTTTTTT.

The genes are TRBV18 and TRBJ2-7, with 8 positions matching TRBD2. Trimming at V came to 3 bases and at J to 4 bases, leaving 8 bases not matched to a gene. The germline V gene encodes CDR1 KGHSH and CDR2 LQKENI. The CDR3 spans 15 residues. This chain's CDR3 is CASSPSGLAGYEQYF. The CDR3 DNA sequence: TGTGCCAGCTCACCTTCAGGACTAGCAGGTTACGAGCAGTACTTC.

The gene calls are TRBV28 and TRBJ2-1, with D perhaps TRBD2 (5 bases). In germline, CDR1 is MDHEN, CDR2 SYDVKM. The V end was cut by 5 bases, the J end by 0 bases, with 14 bases between. This CDR3 contains 16 residues. The DNA of the CDR3 is TGTGCCAGCAGTCCCTCTAGCAAAAGCTCCTACAATGAGCAGTTCTTC. Translated, it gives CASSPSSKSSYNEQFF. Together with reference TRBV28 and TRBJ2-1, the CDR3 gives the full variable domain: DVKVTQSSRYLVKRTGEKVFLECVQDMDHENMFWYRQDPGLGLRLIYFSYDVKMKEKGDIPEGYSVSREKKERFSLILESASTNQTSMYLCASSPSSKSSYNEQFFGPGTRLTVL.

This clone was detected only once. The genes are TRBV19 and TRBJ1-5; D is possibly TRBD1 (5 bases). Germline CDR1 reads LNHDA; CDR2 reads SQIVND (reference sequence). The CDR3 has 14 residues. Between the trimmed V and J ends, which lost 2 bases and 6 bases, there was a span of 11 bases. The CDR3 region is CASSIQGAGQPQHF. CDR3 DNA: TGTGCCAGTAGTATACAGGGAGCGGGTCAGCCCCAGCATTTT. Combining the CDR3 with reference TRBV19 and TRBJ1-5 gives the whole variable domain DGGITQSPKYLFRKEGQNVTLSCEQNLNHDAMYWYRQDPGQGLRLIYYSQIVNDFQKGDIAEGYSVSREKKESFPLTVTSAQKNPTAFYLCASSIQGAGQPQHFGDGTRLSIL.

V is TRBV28 and J is TRBJ1-2; 8 nucleotides agree with TRBD1. The CDR3 extends over 13 amino acids. J gave up 8 bases and V 2 bases, and 4 bases lay outside the gene matches. Germline CDR1 is MDHEN and CDR2 is SYDVKM. CDR3: CASSLQGARGYTF. CDR3 DNA sequence: TGTGCCAGCAGTTTACAGGGGGCGCGCGGCTACACCTTC.

With respect to this clone: Other DNA sequences in this sample translate to the same CDR3. The rearrangement joins TRBV7-2 to TRBJ2-7, with TRBD1 as a possible D gene (5 bases). V dropped 5 bases and J dropped 4 bases, with 15 bases sitting between them. Germline lookup yields CDR1 SGHTA and CDR2 FQGNSA. The CDR3 sequence is 14 residues long. The CDR3 spells CASSPPRPGYEQYF. The CDR3, as DNA: TGTGCCAGCAGCCCGCCGCGACCAGGGTACGAGCAGTACTTC.

This chain connects TRBV2 to TRBJ2-7; possibly TRBD1 for D (5 bases). In germline, CDR1 is SNHLY, CDR2 FYNNEI. The CDR3 contains 14 residues. V dropped 6 bases and J dropped 0 bases, with 12 bases sitting between them. The CDR3 reads CASRGQGSSYEQYF. DNA of the CDR3: TGTGCCAGCAGAGGGCAGGGAAGCTCCTACGAGCAGTACTTC.

The chain has TRBV4-2 and TRBJ1-2; 11 nucleotides line up with TRBD1. Trimming removed 1 base from V and 3 bases from J; junction bases left unmatched: 10. Germline V gene lookup returns CDR1 LGHNA and CDR2 YNFKEQ. CDR3 size: 18 residues. The CDR3 reads CASSQGESDRGHYYGYTF. The CDR3 coding sequence is TGTGCCAGCAGCCAAGGCGAATCGGACAGGGGGCACTACTATGGCTACACCTTC.

The chain carries TRBV19 and TRBJ2-7, with a possible D match to TRBD1 (5 bases). The CDR3 has 16 amino acids. The germline V gene encodes CDR1 LNHDA and CDR2 SQIVND (reference sequence). The V end was cut by 3 bases, the J end by 0 bases, with 15 bases between. Written as DNA, the CDR3 is TGTGCCAGTAGTATCTTAAATAAAAGGGGCTCCTACGAGCAGTACTTC. The encoded protein is CASSILNKRGSYEQYF. Variable domain in full (rest from reference TRBV19 and TRBJ2-7): DGGITQSPKYLFRKEGQNVTLSCEQNLNHDAMYWYRQDPGQGLRLIYYSQIVNDFQKGDIAEGYSVSREKKESFPLTVTSAQKNPTAFYLCASSILNKRGSYEQYFGPGTRLTVT.

The chain uses TRBV27 and TRBJ2-7; 12 nucleotides agree with TRBD2. The CDR3 consists of 14 residues. Germline loops: CDR1 MNHEY, CDR2 SMNVEV (reference sequence). With 10 bases clipped from V and 6 bases from J, the junction kept 10 bases outside the gene matches. The CDR3 nucleotides are TGTGCCACATCCCGGACTAGCGGGATATCCGAGCAGTACTTC. Its translation is CATSRTSGISEQYF.

V gene TRBV5-1 combines with J gene TRBJ1-6, with 9 nucleotides matching TRBD1. The CDR3 is 14 residues long. Per the germline V gene, CDR1 is SGHRS and CDR2 is YFSETQ. Trimming at V came to 3 bases and at J to 8 bases, leaving 3 bases not matched to a gene. The CDR3: CASSSDRGDSPLHF. In DNA form, the CDR3 reads TGCGCCAGCAGCTCGGACAGGGGTGATTCACCCCTCCACTTT.